The clone carrying this T cell receptor beta chain showed up many times. As yet, its antigen is unknown. The data were obtained in a study of T cell repertoires in cytomegalovirus infection. Study-wide results and caveats: There were HLA-C-restricted CMV-specific TCR beta clonotypes dominating the ex vivo response.

TCRdb reprocessed the reads with MiXCR, giving one entry per CDR3 protein. The profile shows approximately 270,000 distinct CDR3 sequences, 20% to 25% of them singletons. CDR1 LNHDA and CDR2 SQIVND come from the germline V gene (reference sequence). V lost 3 bases and J lost 8, with 16 bases in between. This CDR3 spans 14 amino acids. This clonotype was sampled from a human donor in good health (CMV status not recorded). Some clones in this sample may be carry-over from other donors' samples. The material sequenced was cultured PBMCs, taken from culture after CMV antigen stimulation. The chain employs TRBV19 and TRBJ1-2; D uncertain. CDR3 loop: CASSIESPSGGYTF. The DNA for the CDR3 is TGTGCCAGTAGTATTGAGTCCCCGTCGGGAGGCTACACCTTC. The variable domain in full, with the rest retrieved from reference TRBV19 and TRBJ1-2, is DGGITQSPKYLFRKEGQNVTLSCEQNLNHDAMYWYRQDPGQGLRLIYYSQIVNDFQKGDIAEGYSVSREKKESFPLTVTSAQKNPTAFYLCASSIESPSGGYTFGSGTRLTVV.